The 27 T cell receptor beta chains reported below all come from one sample, sequenced in a study of control samples from healthy donors and cancer patients. Libraries were prepared by immunoSEQ multiplex PCR; TCRdb keeps only in-frame clonotypes and omits some of them. The sample holds about 160,000 clones, approximately 94% seen once. Sequenced sample: blood. These receptors were collected from a man younger than 35 in good health.

The chain combines TRBV6-6 with TRBJ1-1, with D tentatively TRBD1 (6 bases). CDR1 MNHNY and CDR2 SVGAGI come from the germline V gene (reference sequence). The CDR3 is 15 residues long. The germline V and J ends were trimmed by 0 bases and 4 bases, with 12 bases remaining between them. Written as DNA, the CDR3 is TGTGCCAGCAGTTACTCGAGGGGGTTGAGCACTGAAGCTTTCTTT. It translates to CASSYSRGLSTEAFF.

V is TRBV20-1 and J is TRBJ1-2, with TRBD1 as a possible D gene (6 bases). Germline V gene sequence: CDR1 DFQATT, CDR2 SNEGSKA (reference sequence). V dropped 3 bases and J dropped 8 bases, with 25 bases sitting between them. The CDR3 is 16 amino acids. Here the CDR3 reads CSASPGAQGKVTGYTF. Here the CDR3 DNA reads TGCAGTGCTAGTCCAGGGGCGCAGGGTAAAGTTACGGGCTACACCTTC.

This chain connects TRBV7-9 to TRBJ2-1; no definite D call. Trimming left V 5 bases short and J 10 bases short, with 18 bases between. The CDR3 has 14 amino acids. The V gene's germline CDR1 is SEHNR and CDR2 FQNEAQ (reference sequence). CDR3 bases: TGTGCCAGCAGCCGCCTGGCTCACCAAATGGAGCAGTTCTTC. Protein sequence: CASSRLAHQMEQFF.

The chain couples TRBV4-2 to TRBJ2-3; TRBD2 aligns across 9 bases. Germline trimming cut 1 base from V and 0 bases from J; bases unmatched to any gene: 5. The CDR3 spans 17 residues. From germline, CDR1 is LGHNA and CDR2 YNFKEQ. The CDR3 DNA reads TGTGCCAGCAGCCAAGGGAGCGGGGGGACGAGCACAGATACGCAGTATTTT. As protein: CASSQGSGGTSTDTQYF.

The chain employs TRBV5-1 and TRBJ1-3; D might be TRBD1 (6 bases). In germline, CDR1 is SGHRS, CDR2 YFSETQ. This CDR3 spans 15 amino acids. Trimming left V 4 bases short and J 0 bases short, with 11 bases between. For the CDR3, the DNA is TGCGCCAGCAGCCAACAGGGATTCTCTGGAAACACCATATATTTT. It encodes CASSQQGFSGNTIYF.

The CDR3 here is CASGLNGRANEQFF. The CDR3 DNA follows: TGCGCCAGCGGGCTGAACGGGAGGGCCAATGAGCAGTTCTTC. The gene calls are TRBV5-1 and TRBJ2-1; 8 bases match TRBD2. The CDR3 has 14 amino acids. V lost 7 bases and J lost 6; bases outside the gene matches: 9. The germline V gene has CDR1 SGHRS and CDR2 YFSETQ.

The genes are TRBV7-2 and TRBJ1-2; 9 bases align to TRBD1. The length of the CDR3 is 16 residues. The J segment lost 7 bases and the V segment lost 3 bases, leaving 12 bases of the junction unmatched. Per germline, CDR1 SGHTA and CDR2 FQGNSA. CDR3 sequence reads: CASSFSFDRGLAGYTF. In DNA, the CDR3 is TGTGCCAGCAGCTTCTCGTTTGACAGGGGGTTAGCTGGCTACACCTTC.

The chain links TRBV5-4 to TRBJ2-1, with a possible D match to TRBD2 (6 bases). The CDR3 contains 12 residues. Germline V gene sequence: CDR1 SGHNT, CDR2 YYREEE (reference sequence). With 5 bases removed from V and 10 bases from J, the gap between germline ends came to 13 bases. The CDR3 region is CASSPAGREQFF. CDR3 sequence (DNA): TGTGCCAGCAGTCCCGCGGGGCGGGAGCAGTTCTTC.

The chain is built from TRBV7-9 and TRBJ2-3; 9 nucleotides match TRBD1. The CDR3 consists of 16 residues. Germline CDR1 reads SEHNR; CDR2 reads FQNEAQ (reference sequence). The V gene end was trimmed by 4 bases and the J gene end by 4 bases; junction bases not matched to a gene: 9. CDR3 sequence reads: CASSSSRDRVSDTQYF. CDR3 coding DNA: TGTGCCAGCAGCTCAAGCCGGGACAGGGTATCAGATACGCAGTATTTT.

This chain uses TRBV11-2 with TRBJ1-5, with 9 bases fitting TRBD1. V dropped 5 bases and J dropped 3; count of bases not matched to a gene: 5. Germline assignment: CDR1 SGHAT and CDR2 FQNNGV. The CDR3 sequence is 15 residues long. The CDR3 region has the DNA TGTGCCAGCAGCCTCGGGACAGGGCCCAATCAGCCCCAGCATTTT. Amino acid sequence: CASSLGTGPNQPQHF.

The chain carries TRBV11-2 and TRBJ1-3; no reliable D call. The CDR3 extends over 15 amino acids. Germline CDR1 SGHAT, CDR2 FQNNGV. The V end was cut by 5 bases, the J end by 0 bases, with 11 bases between. The CDR3 DNA follows: TGTGCCAGCAGCACGGACCGCGTCTCTGGAAACACCATATATTTT. As protein: CASSTDRVSGNTIYF.

V is TRBV4-2 and J is TRBJ1-4; D is possibly TRBD1 (5 bases). V dropped 2 bases and J dropped 0 bases, with 13 bases sitting between them. Looked up from germline, CDR1 is LGHNA and CDR2 is YNFKEQ. CDR3 length equals 17 residues. CDR3 in amino acids: CASSQPGNLATNEKLFF. CDR3 in DNA: TGTGCCAGCAGCCAACCAGGGAACCTCGCAACTAATGAAAAACTGTTTTTT.

A single count supports this clone. The chain is built from TRBV9 and TRBJ1-1, with TRBD1 matching over 9 bases. The CDR3 covers 16 residues. V shed 3 bases, J shed 4 bases, and the junction held 10 bases outside the gene matches. Per the germline V gene, CDR1 is SGDLS and CDR2 is YYNGEE. CDR3 DNA sequence: TGTGCCAGCAGCGGGGGGACAGGGTCGAGTGGCACTGAAGCTTTCTTT. This gives the protein CASSGGTGSSGTEAFF.

The V gene is TRBV6-5, the J gene TRBJ1-6; weak D call: TRBD1 (5 bases). The ends were cut back, 0 bases at V and 4 bases at J, with 7 bases in the middle. The CDR3 runs 15 residues. The germline gives CDR1 MNHEY, CDR2 SVGAGI. This CDR3 is CASSYSGPYNSPLHF. The CDR3 region has the DNA TGTGCCAGCAGTTACTCGGGGCCGTATAATTCACCCCTCCACTTT.

The chain uses TRBV7-3 and TRBJ2-2, with TRBD1 identical over 11 bases. Germline-derived CDR1 and CDR2 are SGHTA and FQGTGA. The CDR3 has 15 residues. Trimming cost V 5 bases and J 5 bases; bases outside gene matches: 4. The CDR3 bases are TGTGCCAGCAGCCCGGGGACAGGGGGAACCGGGGAGCTGTTTTTT. Its translation is CASSPGTGGTGELFF.

V is TRBV20-1 and J is TRBJ1-2, with D possibly being TRBD1 (5 bases). CDR3 length: 13 residues. Germline-derived CDR1 and CDR2 are DFQATT and SNEGSKA (reference sequence). V gave up 3 bases and J gave up 5 bases, with 13 bases separating them. In DNA form, the CDR3 reads TGCAGTGCTAGTGGGGGACCTGGGTATGGCTACACCTTC. Translating it yields CSASGGPGYGYTF.

Written as DNA, the CDR3 is TGTGCCAGCAGCCCCCCCTTTACGGGAACTAGCACAGATACGCAGTATTTT. Residues: CASSPPFTGTSTDTQYF. The V gene is TRBV7-9, the J gene TRBJ2-3, with a tentative D call TRBD2 (5 bases). CDR1 is SEHNR and CDR2 is FQNEAQ in the germline V gene (reference sequence). The CDR3 contains 17 residues. Trimming cost V 5 bases and J 0 bases, with 18 bases left between them. The entire variable domain, with the rest obtained from reference TRBV7-9 and TRBJ2-3, is as follows: DTGVSQNPRHKITKRGQNVTFRCDPISEHNRLYWYRQTLGQGPEFLTYFQNEAQLEKSRLLSDRFSAERPKGSFSTLEIQRTEQGDSAMYLCASSPPFTGTSTDTQYFGPGTRLTVL.

The chain links TRBV7-2 to TRBJ2-3, with D perhaps being TRBD1 or TRBD2 (6 bases each). The CDR3 covers 15 residues. CDR1 is SGHTA, CDR2 FQGNSA, per germline. V lost 1 base and J 6 bases, leaving 14 bases between the germline ends. In DNA, the CDR3 is TGTGCCAGCAGCTTAGGGGCTAGGGGGGTGGATACGCAGTATTTT. Protein: CASSLGARGVDTQYF. The whole variable domain, filled in from reference TRBV7-2 and TRBJ2-3, reads GAGVSQSPSNKVTEKGKDVELRCDPISGHTALYWYRQSLGQGLEFLIYFQGNSAPDKSGLPSDRFSAERTGGSVSTLTIQRTQQEDSAVYLCASSLGARGVDTQYFGPGTRLTVL.

The chain combines TRBV19 with TRBJ2-3; no reliable D call. The CDR3 loop spans 13 amino acids. With 6 bases removed from V and 5 bases from J, the gap between germline ends came to 12 bases. The germline gives CDR1 LNHDA, CDR2 SQIVND (reference sequence). CDR3 region: CASSHTARDTQYF. CDR3 nucleotides: TGTGCCAGTAGCCATACGGCGCGAGATACGCAGTATTTT. Combining the CDR3 with reference TRBV19 and TRBJ2-3 gives the whole variable domain DGGITQSPKYLFRKEGQNVTLSCEQNLNHDAMYWYRQDPGQGLRLIYYSQIVNDFQKGDIAEGYSVSREKKESFPLTVTSAQKNPTAFYLCASSHTARDTQYFGPGTRLTVL.

The chain has TRBV9 and TRBJ2-7, with 15 positions matching TRBD2. The germline V gene has CDR1 SGDLS and CDR2 YYNGEE. V was pared by 0 bases and J by 5 bases, with 3 bases of the junction left unmatched. CDR3 length: 16 residues. DNA for the CDR3: TGTGCCAGCAGCGTAGTTGGACTAGCGGGAGGGGACGAGCAGTACTTC. Translating gives CASSVVGLAGGDEQYF.

V and J are TRBV4-2 and TRBJ1-1; D is unresolved. Germline V CDR1 and CDR2: LGHNA, YNFKEQ. V was trimmed by 3 bases and J by 4 bases, leaving 9 bases between them. The CDR3 loop spans 13 amino acids. The CDR3 sequence is CASSQVAGTEAFF. CDR3 in DNA: TGTGCCAGCAGCCAGGTCGCCGGCACTGAAGCTTTCTTT.

This chain uses TRBV12-5 with TRBJ2-3, with D possibly TRBD2 on 7 matching bases. The germline V gene has CDR1 LGHNT and CDR2 FRNRAP. Trimming took off 7 bases at V and 8 bases at J, with 25 bases between the two ends. The CDR3 totals 16 residues. This chain's CDR3 is CASAPWYPRGRGTQYF. The CDR3 bases are TGTGCTAGTGCCCCATGGTACCCGCGGGGGCGGGGTACGCAGTATTTT.

This clone occurred once. V is TRBV19 and J is TRBJ1-5; 7 bases map to TRBD1. The CDR3 sequence is 17 residues long. Germline V gene data show CDR1 as LNHDA and CDR2 as SQIVND (reference sequence). V gave up 5 bases and J gave up 0 bases; unmatched junction bases: 10. This chain's CDR3 is CASSGRTGPYSNQPQHF. The CDR3 nucleotides read TGTGCCAGTAGTGGAAGGACAGGACCTTATAGCAATCAGCCCCAGCATTTT.

The chain joins TRBV5-5 to TRBJ2-7; the D call may be TRBD1 or TRBD2 (5 bases each). Germline-derived CDR1 and CDR2 are SGHKS and YYEKEE (reference sequence). The CDR3 length is 13 residues. V lost 5 bases, J lost 2 bases, and 11 bases lay in between. The CDR3 nucleotides read TGTGCCAGCAGACCGGGACCCGCCTACGAGCAGTACTTC. Protein: CASRPGPAYEQYF.

This chain uses TRBV5-6 with TRBJ1-5; 8 nucleotides agree with TRBD1. J was trimmed by 6 bases and V by 3 bases; bases with no gene match: 8. This CDR3 spans 15 amino acids. The germline V gene encodes CDR1 SGHDT and CDR2 YYEEEE. In DNA form, the CDR3 reads TGTGCCAGCAGCTCTTCAGGGGGCAGGGGTCAGCCCCAGCATTTT. Its translation: CASSSSGGRGQPQHF.

This clone was seen only once. CDR3 DNA: TGTGCCAGCAGTGTTGGGCCGAACACTGAAGCTTTCTTT. Amino acids: CASSVGPNTEAFF. This chain links TRBV9 with TRBJ1-1, with D uncertain. The V and J ends lost 5 bases and 1 base respectively, with 9 bases between them. In germline, CDR1 is SGDLS, CDR2 YYNGEE. The CDR3 contains 13 residues.

The chain recombines TRBV12-3 or TRBV12-4 with TRBJ2-5; D possibly uses TRBD1 or TRBD2 (6 bases each). The V and J ends lost 3 bases and 5 bases respectively, with 10 bases between them. There are 13 residues in the CDR3. Written as DNA, the CDR3 is TGTGCCAGCAGTTTTTCGGGGGCGGAGACCCAGTACTTC. Its protein product is CASSFSGAETQYF.